The 14 T cell receptor beta chains below were found in one sample sequenced in a study of cytomegalovirus exposure and HLA in healthy donors. The PCR made use of 60 Vbeta and 13 Jbeta primers. Measured with immunoSEQ multiplex PCR; TCRdb has only the in-frame clones, and not every one. The sample consists of roughly 180,000 clones, less than 90% of them appearing once. Sequenced sample: PBMCs. These TCRs come from a girl aged 10 to 17 in good health and CMV-seropositive.

The chain carries TRBV5-1 and TRBJ2-7; tentative D call: TRBD1 (8 bases). The CDR3 loop spans 16 amino acids. The germline gives CDR1 SGHRS, CDR2 YFSETQ. V lost 0 bases and J lost 3, with 16 bases in between. The CDR3 sequence is CASSLGPTGGDYEQYF. The CDR3 bases are TGCGCCAGCAGCTTGGGCCCCACAGGGGGGGACTACGAGCAGTACTTC. Variable domain in full (rest from reference TRBV5-1 and TRBJ2-7): KAGVTQTPRYLIKTRGQQVTLSCSPISGHRSVSWYQQTPGQGLQFLFEYFSETQRNKGNFPGRFSGRQFSNSRSEMNVSTLELGDSALYLCASSLGPTGGDYEQYFGPGTRLTVT.

The sample holds one count of this clone. This chain connects TRBV6-5 to TRBJ1-1; possible D gene TRBD1, 6 bases. The CDR3 loop spans 13 amino acids. Trimming cost V 5 bases and J 7 bases, with 14 bases left between them. CDR1 MNHEY and CDR2 SVGAGI come from the germline V gene. CDR3 amino acids: CASSRGTSGEAFF. In DNA form, the CDR3 reads TGTGCCAGCAGTCGAGGGACATCAGGTGAAGCTTTCTTT.

The chain couples TRBV5-1 to TRBJ1-1; D is uncertain. The V gene's germline CDR1 is SGHRS and CDR2 YFSETQ. The CDR3 is 11 amino acids. The ends were cut back, 5 bases at V and 6 bases at J, with 8 bases in the middle. In DNA form, the CDR3 reads TGCGCCAGCAGACTAGGGTCTGAAGCTTTCTTT. Translation: CASRLGSEAFF.

This clone was counted a few times. V usage is TRBV11-3 and J usage is TRBJ2-5; 7 bases match TRBD2. The CDR3 runs to 14 residues. Germline CDR1 SGHNT, CDR2 YENEEA. The ends lost 5 bases at V and 4 bases at J; junction bases unmatched: 7. The CDR3 coding sequence is TGTGCCAGCAGCCCCGATTCGGGAGGAGAGACCCAGTACTTC. This sequence encodes CASSPDSGGETQYF.

This clone is a singleton in its sample. As DNA, the CDR3 is TGTGCCAGCAGCTTAGTGGGCTTTGGGGCCAACGTCCTGACTTTC. Translated, it gives CASSLVGFGANVLTF. This chain uses TRBV11-2 with TRBJ2-6; no firm D call. The germline V and J ends were trimmed by 1 base and 3 bases, with 7 bases remaining between them. This CDR3 contains 15 residues. Per germline, CDR1 SGHAT and CDR2 FQNNGV.

This clone appeared a single time. This chain joins TRBV4-1 and TRBJ2-3; possibly TRBD2 for D (5 bases). Per germline, CDR1 MGHRA and CDR2 YSYEKL. Trimming took 0 bases from V and 3 from J, leaving 10 bases between them. The CDR3 covers 15 residues. CDR3 protein: CASSQDLRGTDTQYF. The CDR3 nucleotides are TGCGCCAGCAGCCAAGATCTCCGGGGAACAGATACGCAGTATTTT.

V and J are TRBV7-9 and TRBJ2-1; D possibly corresponds to TRBD2 (6 bases). Germline V gene lookup returns CDR1 SEHNR and CDR2 FQNEAQ (reference sequence). Trimming took off 0 bases at V and 8 bases at J, with 14 bases between the two ends. CDR3 length: 15 residues. As DNA, the CDR3 is TGTGCCAGCAGCTTAGCTAGCGGCCTTAGGGATGAGCAGTTCTTC. It is translated as CASSLASGLRDEQFF.

The chain links TRBV7-8 to TRBJ2-1; no clear D gene. The CDR3 runs to 14 residues. Looked up from germline, CDR1 is SGHVS and CDR2 is FQNEAQ. Trimming removed 1 base from V and 7 bases from J, with 11 bases in between. CDR3 bases: TGTGCCAGCAGCTTAGGGGTAGCCGGGAATGAGCAGTTCTTC. Its translation: CASSLGVAGNEQFF.

The chain employs TRBV12-5 and TRBJ2-7; D uncertain. The germline CDR1 and CDR2 sequences are LGHNT and FRNRAP. This CDR3 has 16 residues. The V gene lost 1 base and the J gene lost 2 bases, with 15 bases spanning the gap. The CDR3 nucleotides are TGTGCTAGTGGTTTGGGGCCACAGACACGAACCTACGAGCAGTACTTC. This encodes CASGLGPQTRTYEQYF. The variable domain in full, completed from reference TRBV12-5 and TRBJ2-7, reads DARVTQTPRHKVTEMGQEVTMRCQPILGHNTVFWYRQTMMQGLELLAYFRNRAPLDDSGMPKDRFSAEMPDATLATLKIQPSEPRDSAVYFCASGLGPQTRTYEQYFGPGTRLTVT.

This chain connects TRBV6-1 to TRBJ1-4; possibly TRBD1 for D (5 bases). CDR1 is MNHNS, CDR2 SASEGT, per germline. Trimming stripped 1 base from V and 10 bases from J, with 22 bases between. CDR3 size: 17 residues. CDR3 sequence reads: CASSEGPMIRTYAKLFF. The CDR3 region has the DNA TGTGCCAGCAGTGAAGGACCAATGATTCGGACATATGCAAAACTGTTTTTT.

This clone was seen once. This rearrangement joins TRBV11-2 to TRBJ2-1; a possible D gene is TRBD1 (7 bases). CDR3 length: 14 amino acids. Between the trimmed V and J ends, which lost 6 bases and 10 bases, there was a span of 19 bases. Germline-derived CDR1 and CDR2 are SGHAT and FQNNGV. CDR3 in DNA: TGTGCCAGCAGTAACAGGGGAGGCGGACTAGAGCAGTTCTTC. This encodes CASSNRGGGLEQFF.

There are a few counts of this clone. The rearrangement joins TRBV27 to TRBJ2-5; TRBD1 aligns across 8 bases. J lost 5 bases, V lost 1 base, and 6 bases had no gene match. The CDR3 consists of 15 residues. Germline lookup yields CDR1 MNHEY and CDR2 SMNVEV (reference sequence). The CDR3 nucleotides read TGTGCCAGCAGTTTATTCGGACAGGGTGAGGAGACCCAGTACTTC. It yields the protein CASSLFGQGEETQYF.

The chain carries TRBV27 and TRBJ2-3, with TRBD2 as a possible D gene (5 bases). Germline assignment: CDR1 MNHEY and CDR2 SMNVEV (reference sequence). The V end lost 6 bases, the J end lost 0 bases, and 13 bases lay between the germline ends. This CDR3 comprises 15 residues. The CDR3, as DNA: TGTGCCAGCAGGGGTAGCGCTGCTAGCACAGATACGCAGTATTTT. Its translation: CASRGSAASTDTQYF.

The gene calls are TRBV15 and TRBJ2-2; 10 nucleotides agree with TRBD1. Germline V gene sequence: CDR1 LNHNV, CDR2 YYDKDF (reference sequence). This CDR3 has 18 residues. V dropped 5 bases and J dropped 4; count of bases not matched to a gene: 13. In DNA form, the CDR3 reads TGTGCCACCAGCTCCTCCGGGACAGGGGTTCTGGGCACCGGGGAGCTGTTTTTT. Translated, it gives CATSSSGTGVLGTGELFF.